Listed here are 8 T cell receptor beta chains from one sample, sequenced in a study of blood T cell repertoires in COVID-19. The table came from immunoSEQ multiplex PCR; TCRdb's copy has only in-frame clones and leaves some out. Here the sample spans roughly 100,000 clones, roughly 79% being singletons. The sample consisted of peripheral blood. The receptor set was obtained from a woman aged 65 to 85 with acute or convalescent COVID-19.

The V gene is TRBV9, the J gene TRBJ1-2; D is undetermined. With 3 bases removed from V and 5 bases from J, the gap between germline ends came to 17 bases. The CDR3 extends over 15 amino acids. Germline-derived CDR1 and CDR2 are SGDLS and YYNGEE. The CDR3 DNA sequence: TGTGCCAGCAGCGCCGGAAAATCGGGAACATATGGCTACACCTTC. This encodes CASSAGKSGTYGYTF.

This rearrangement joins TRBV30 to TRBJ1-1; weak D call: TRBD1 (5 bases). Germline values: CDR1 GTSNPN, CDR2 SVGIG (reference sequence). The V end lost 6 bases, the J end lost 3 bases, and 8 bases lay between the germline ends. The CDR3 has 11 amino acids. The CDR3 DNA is TGTGCCTGTCCAGGGTACACTGAAGCTTTCTTT. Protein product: CACPGYTEAFF.

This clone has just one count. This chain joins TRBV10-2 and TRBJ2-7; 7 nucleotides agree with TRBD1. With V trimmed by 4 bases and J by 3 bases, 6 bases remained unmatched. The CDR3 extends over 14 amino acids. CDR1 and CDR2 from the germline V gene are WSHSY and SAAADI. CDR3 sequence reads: CASSVTGFYYEQYF. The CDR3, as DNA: TGCGCCAGCAGTGTGACAGGGTTTTACTACGAGCAGTACTTC.

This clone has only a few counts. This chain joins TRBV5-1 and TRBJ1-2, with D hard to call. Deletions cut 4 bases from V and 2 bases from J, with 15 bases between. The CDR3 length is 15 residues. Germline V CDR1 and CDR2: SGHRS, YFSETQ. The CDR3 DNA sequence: TGCGCCAGCAGCCCGGGGTTAGGGATGAACTATGGCTACACCTTC. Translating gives CASSPGLGMNYGYTF.

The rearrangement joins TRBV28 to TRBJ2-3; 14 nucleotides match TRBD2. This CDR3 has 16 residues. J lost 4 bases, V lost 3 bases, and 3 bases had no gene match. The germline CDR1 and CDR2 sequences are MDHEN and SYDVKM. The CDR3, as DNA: TGTGCCAGCAGTTTGACTAGCGGGAGGGACGCAGATACGCAGTATTTT. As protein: CASSLTSGRDADTQYF.

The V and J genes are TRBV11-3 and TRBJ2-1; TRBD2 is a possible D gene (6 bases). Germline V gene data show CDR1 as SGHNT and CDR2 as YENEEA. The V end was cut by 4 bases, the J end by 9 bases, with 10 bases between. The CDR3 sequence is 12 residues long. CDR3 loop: CASSSGSGEQFF. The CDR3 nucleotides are TGTGCCAGCAGCTCGGGTAGCGGTGAGCAGTTCTTC.

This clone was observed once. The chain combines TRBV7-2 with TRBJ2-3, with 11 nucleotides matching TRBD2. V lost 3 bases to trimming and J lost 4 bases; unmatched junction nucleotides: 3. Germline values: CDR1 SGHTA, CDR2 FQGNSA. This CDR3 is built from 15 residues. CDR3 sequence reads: CASSLELAGADTQYF. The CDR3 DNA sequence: TGTGCCAGCAGCTTGGAACTAGCGGGAGCAGATACGCAGTATTTT. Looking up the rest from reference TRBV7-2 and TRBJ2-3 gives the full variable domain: GAGVSQSPSNKVTEKGKDVELRCDPISGHTALYWYRQSLGQGLEFLIYFQGNSAPDKSGLPSDRFSAERTGGSVSTLTIQRTQQEDSAVYLCASSLELAGADTQYFGPGTRLTVL.

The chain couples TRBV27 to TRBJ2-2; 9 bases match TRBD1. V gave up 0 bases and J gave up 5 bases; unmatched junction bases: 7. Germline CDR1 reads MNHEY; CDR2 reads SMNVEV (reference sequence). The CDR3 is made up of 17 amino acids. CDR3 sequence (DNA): TGTGCCAGCAGTTTATCGACAGGGGGTCCGAGGACCGGGGAGCTGTTTTTT. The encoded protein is CASSLSTGGPRTGELFF.